The 22 T cell receptor beta chains in this list originate from one sample, sequenced in a study of T-cell reconstitution after alpha-beta-depleted transplantation in children. Molecular barcoding with unique molecular identifiers was used for the TCRbeta library. TCRdb reanalysed the PCR reads using MiXCR and keeps one entry per CDR3 protein. The sample lists some 240,000 distinct CDR3 sequences; around 9.7% were seen once. The sample was PBMCs from the stem cell graft donor, taken from the stem cell graft. All receptors derive from a human donor who donated a stem cell graft to a child with SCID.

Comments on this clonotype: A read error may be the cause here, since a much bigger clone is one base away. The chain carries TRBV7-9 and TRBJ2-7; perhaps D is TRBD1 or TRBD2 (6 bases each). The CDR3 extends over 15 amino acids. From germline, CDR1 is SEHNR and CDR2 FQNEAQ (reference sequence). V lost 3 bases and J 0 bases, leaving 12 bases between the germline ends. The CDR3 region is CASSFEGGFSYEQYF. The CDR3 DNA sequence: TGTGCCAGCAGCTTCGAGGGGGGCTTCTCCTACGAGCAGTACTTC.

In this sample, this clonotype turned up many times. V is TRBV7-3 and J is TRBJ1-6; possible D gene TRBD1, 6 bases. Germline CDR1 SGHTA, CDR2 FQGTGA. The CDR3 runs to 15 residues. V gave up 5 bases and J gave up 6 bases, with 14 bases separating them. CDR3 sequence reads: CASSRLGQPNSPLHF. The CDR3 DNA reads TGTGCCAGCAGCCGGCTCGGACAGCCTAATTCACCCCTCCACTTT.

This clonotype was observed at least ten times. The chain carries TRBV20-1 and TRBJ2-7; the D gene could be TRBD1 or TRBD2 (5 bases each). The germline V gene encodes CDR1 DFQATT and CDR2 SNEGSKA (reference sequence). CDR3 length: 14 residues. V was pared by 6 bases and J by 2 bases, with 17 bases between. CDR3 DNA: TGCAGTGCGAGGGACGCAGGAAGGACCTACGAGCAGTACTTC. This gives the protein CSARDAGRTYEQYF.

The sample holds many counts of this clonotype. The gene calls are TRBV10-3 and TRBJ1-2; the D is unclear. Germline CDR1 is ENHRY and CDR2 is SYGVKD. The V end was cut by 0 bases, the J end by 1 base, with 6 bases between. The CDR3 length is 14 residues. The CDR3 nucleotides are TGTGCCATCAGTGAGTCGCCCCATAACTATGGCTACACCTTC. Residues: CAISESPHNYGYTF.

Ten or more counts support this clonotype. CDR3 bases: TGTGCCAGCAGCTTAATGGGGACAGGGTTCTCCTACGAGCAGTACTTC. Translation gives CASSLMGTGFSYEQYF. V gene TRBV7-2 combines with J gene TRBJ2-7; TRBD1 aligns across 9 bases. The CDR3 has 16 residues. The ends lost 2 bases at V and 0 bases at J; junction bases unmatched: 5. Germline V gene lookup returns CDR1 SGHTA and CDR2 FQGNSA.

This clonotype has ten or more counts. V gene TRBV30 combines with J gene TRBJ2-3, with TRBD2 as a possible D gene (6 bases). The CDR3 extends over 15 amino acids. Germline-derived CDR1 and CDR2 are GTSNPN and SVGIG (reference sequence). The V and J ends lost 0 bases and 3 bases respectively, with 13 bases between them. The CDR3 region is CAWSVYAGLTDTQYF. DNA for the CDR3: TGTGCCTGGAGTGTTTATGCGGGGTTGACAGATACGCAGTATTTT.

The sample holds many counts of this clonotype. This sequence joins TRBV20-1 and TRBJ2-3, with 9 bases identical to TRBD2. Germline V gene lookup returns CDR1 DFQATT and CDR2 SNEGSKA (reference sequence). The CDR3 runs 14 residues. Unmatched junction bases numbered 5, after V lost 6 bases and J lost 1 base. Written as DNA, the CDR3 is TGCAGTGCAAAAGGGACTAGCCGCACAGATACGCAGTATTTT. This translates into CSAKGTSRTDTQYF.

This rearrangement joins TRBV2 to TRBJ2-4; a possible D gene is TRBD2 (5 bases). Germline CDR1 reads SNHLY; CDR2 reads FYNNEI. Trimming removed 6 bases at V and 6 bases at J, with 18 bases between. The CDR3 has 15 residues. In DNA form, the CDR3 reads TGTGCCAGCAGCCAGAGGGCCATCCGGGGAAACATTCAGTACTTC. The encoded protein is CASSQRAIRGNIQYF. The whole variable domain, remainder taken from reference TRBV2 and TRBJ2-4, is EPEVTQTPSHQVTQMGQEVILRCVPISNHLYFYWYRQILGQKVEFLVSFYNNEISEKSEIFDDQFSVERPDGSNFTLKIRSTKLEDSAMYFCASSQRAIRGNIQYFGAGTRLSVL.

This clonotype came up a few times. V and J are TRBV7-2 and TRBJ2-5; D might be TRBD2 (6 bases). Germline CDR1 and CDR2: SGHTA and FQGNSA. The length of the CDR3 is 16 residues. The V end lost 5 bases, the J end lost 1 base, and 17 bases lay between the germline ends. Here the CDR3 reads CASSLRPDYRQETQYF. The CDR3 DNA sequence: TGTGCCAGCAGCCTCCGTCCGGACTACCGCCAAGAGACCCAGTACTTC.

The chain joins TRBV7-9 to TRBJ2-6; D gene ambiguous. V gave up 7 bases and J gave up 2 bases, with 9 bases separating them. Germline values: CDR1 SEHNR, CDR2 FQNEAQ (reference sequence). This CDR3 has 14 amino acids. DNA for the CDR3: TGTGCCAGCACCTCCTTGGCTGGGGCCAACGTCCTGACTTTC. This translates into CASTSLAGANVLTF.

This clonotype was recorded many times. The chain couples TRBV5-1 to TRBJ2-1; maybe TRBD2 (6 bases). Germline values: CDR1 SGHRS, CDR2 YFSETQ. V was cut by 1 base and J by 4 bases, with 12 bases left in between. The length of the CDR3 is 15 residues. This CDR3 reads CASSLFGGGYNEQFF. Here the CDR3 DNA reads TGCGCCAGCAGCTTGTTCGGGGGAGGATACAATGAGCAGTTCTTC.

This clonotype has ten or more counts. This chain joins TRBV3-1 and TRBJ2-5; TRBD2 matches 10 bases. In germline, CDR1 is LGHDT, CDR2 YNNKEL (reference sequence). This CDR3 region has 17 residues. V shed 0 bases and J 1 base; nucleotides not matched to a gene: 5. The CDR3 is CASSQDRVAGGQETQYF. CDR3 coding DNA: TGTGCCAGCAGCCAAGATAGGGTAGCGGGGGGCCAAGAGACCCAGTACTTC.

This clonotype has ten or more counts. The chain carries TRBV5-1 and TRBJ2-5, with TRBD2 matching over 7 bases. Trimming took 5 bases from V and 5 from J; bases not matched to a gene: 6. The V gene's germline CDR1 is SGHRS and CDR2 YFSETQ. There are 13 residues in the CDR3. CDR3 nucleotide sequence: TGCGCCAGCAGAGCCAATAGCGGGGAGACCCAGTACTTC. Translation: CASRANSGETQYF.

This clonotype was recorded at least ten times. This chain connects TRBV5-1 to TRBJ2-3; D is ambiguous. The V end was cut by 0 bases, the J end by 3 bases, with 8 bases between. This CDR3 is built from 14 residues. Germline assignment: CDR1 SGHRS and CDR2 YFSETQ. In nucleotides, the CDR3 is TGCGCCAGCAGCTTGGTACCCGGAACAGATACGCAGTATTTT. Its translation: CASSLVPGTDTQYF.

This clonotype was detected ten times or more. The chain employs TRBV12-5 and TRBJ1-1; TRBD1 matches 8 bases. Germline V CDR1 and CDR2: LGHNT, FRNRAP. CDR3 length: 14 residues. V was pared by 6 bases and J by 6 bases, with 9 bases of the junction left unmatched. For the CDR3, the DNA is TGTGCTAGTGGCGCCAAGACAGGGGAGGCTGAAGCTTTCTTT. It translates to CASGAKTGEAEAFF.

CDR3 in DNA: TGCGCCAGCAGCTTGCCGGGCTCGGAAGAGACCCAGTACTTC. This gives the protein CASSLPGSEETQYF. This chain joins TRBV5-1 and TRBJ2-5; D not certain. Germline V gene sequence: CDR1 SGHRS, CDR2 YFSETQ. The V gene lost 1 base and the J gene lost 3 bases, with 10 bases spanning the gap. The CDR3 sequence is 14 residues long.

This clonotype turned up a few times. The chain couples TRBV4-2 to TRBJ2-3; D ambiguous. Trimming removed 0 bases at V and 4 bases at J, with 5 bases between. In germline, CDR1 is LGHNA, CDR2 YNFKEQ. This CDR3 comprises 13 residues. This CDR3 is CASSQDTADTQYF. DNA of the CDR3: TGTGCCAGCAGCCAAGATACGGCAGATACGCAGTATTTT.

This clonotype was recorded many times. This chain links TRBV7-9 with TRBJ2-3; weak D call: TRBD2 (5 bases). Trimming shortened V by 5 bases and J by 3 bases, and 12 bases separated the two germline ends. This CDR3 is 14 amino acids long. The germline V gene has CDR1 SEHNR and CDR2 FQNEAQ (reference sequence). The CDR3 here is CASSTPEGTDTQYF. The CDR3 nucleotides read TGTGCCAGCAGCACCCCCGAGGGTACAGATACGCAGTATTTT. The complete variable domain, with remaining parts taken from reference TRBV7-9 and TRBJ2-3, reads DTGVSQNPRHKITKRGQNVTFRCDPISEHNRLYWYRQTLGQGPEFLTYFQNEAQLEKSRLLSDRFSAERPKGSFSTLEIQRTEQGDSAMYLCASSTPEGTDTQYFGPGTRLTVL.

The table lists this clonotype with many counts. The genes are TRBV5-4 and TRBJ2-1; 9 positions match TRBD1. This CDR3 contains 15 residues. Trimming took 5 bases from V and 4 from J; bases not matched to a gene: 7. Looked up from germline, CDR1 is SGHNT and CDR2 is YYREEE (reference sequence). The chain's CDR3 is CASSRQGGGYNEQFF. As DNA, the CDR3 is TGTGCCAGCAGTAGACAGGGGGGAGGTTACAATGAGCAGTTCTTC. The variable domain in full, with the rest retrieved from reference TRBV5-4 and TRBJ2-1, is ETGVTQSPTHLIKTRGQQVTLRCSSQSGHNTVSWYQQALGQGPQFIFQYYREEENGRGNFPPRFSGLQFPNYSSELNVNALELDDSALYLCASSRQGGGYNEQFFGPGTRLTVL.

The rearrangement links TRBV20-1 to TRBJ2-2, with unresolved D. Trimming removed 3 bases at V and 1 base at J, with 12 bases between. This CDR3 is built from 15 residues. From germline, CDR1 is DFQATT and CDR2 SNEGSKA (reference sequence). The CDR3 sequence is CSARTRQKNTGELFF. The CDR3 nucleotides read TGCAGTGCTAGGACCAGGCAAAAGAACACCGGGGAGCTGTTTTTT.

This clonotype was recorded many times. The chain links TRBV5-1 to TRBJ1-1; D may be TRBD1 (6 bases). Trimming removed 6 bases at V and 0 bases at J, with 9 bases between. The germline V gene encodes CDR1 SGHRS and CDR2 YFSETQ. This CDR3 has 13 amino acids. CDR3 DNA: TGCGCCAGCATGAGGGGGGTGAACACTGAAGCTTTCTTT. Its translation: CASMRGVNTEAFF.

This clonotype was counted ten times or more. The chain combines TRBV5-1 with TRBJ1-6; perhaps TRBD1 as D (5 bases). There are 14 residues in the CDR3. The germline gives CDR1 SGHRS, CDR2 YFSETQ. Trimming stripped 4 bases from V and 10 bases from J, with 15 bases between. The chain's CDR3 is CASSPGGGESPLHF. CDR3 nucleotides: TGCGCCAGCAGCCCGGGGGGGGGAGAGTCACCCCTCCACTTT. The variable domain in full, completed from reference TRBV5-1 and TRBJ1-6, reads KAGVTQTPRYLIKTRGQQVTLSCSPISGHRSVSWYQQTPGQGLQFLFEYFSETQRNKGNFPGRFSGRQFSNSRSEMNVSTLELGDSALYLCASSPGGGESPLHFGNGTRLTVT.